The 28 T cell receptor beta chains below all came from one sample that was sequenced in a study of blood T cell repertoires in COVID-19. Libraries were prepared by immunoSEQ multiplex PCR; TCRdb keeps only in-frame clonotypes and omits some of them. The sample has about 46,000 clones, 87% seen once; the top ten hold roughly 15%. The specimen sequenced was peripheral blood. These receptors all come from a human donor in a cohort sampled during active COVID-19.

This chain connects TRBV2 to TRBJ2-7; no firm D call. V lost 7 bases and J 6 bases, leaving 22 bases between the germline ends. Germline CDR1 SNHLY, CDR2 FYNNEI. The CDR3 is made up of 15 amino acids. The CDR3 spells CASNDGFPLSGEQYF. The CDR3, as DNA: TGTGCCAGCAACGACGGGTTCCCGTTGTCCGGCGAGCAGTACTTC.

V gene TRBV6-6 combines with J gene TRBJ1-5; TRBD1 matches at 8 bases. The CDR3 is 17 amino acids. With 5 bases clipped from V and 0 bases from J, the junction kept 9 bases outside the gene matches. CDR1 and CDR2 from the germline V gene are MNHNY and SVGAGI (reference sequence). The CDR3 DNA is TGTGCCAGCAGTCGTCGGACAGGGCCGTATAGCAATCAGCCCCAGCATTTT. This sequence encodes CASSRRTGPYSNQPQHF.

This clone was recorded once. The rearrangement links TRBV10-2 to TRBJ2-3; D remains ambiguous. This CDR3 spans 13 amino acids. V was cut by 6 bases and J by 2 bases, with 9 bases left in between. Germline V CDR1 and CDR2: WSHSY, SAAADI. CDR3 nucleotides: TGCGCCAGCAGGACTCTATCCACAGATACGCAGTATTTT. It yields the protein CASRTLSTDTQYF.

This clone appeared once. In DNA, the CDR3 is TGTGCCAGCAGTGAAAGCCACAGGGGCTATGGCTACACCTTC. Encoded protein: CASSESHRGYGYTF. The V call is TRBV6-1, the J call TRBJ1-2, with 7 bases that match TRBD1. V shed 2 bases and J 4 bases; nucleotides not matched to a gene: 4. The CDR3 runs 14 residues. Germline V lookup: CDR1 MNHNS, CDR2 SASEGT.

J is TRBJ2-3 and V is TRBV10-1; TRBD2 matches at 9 bases. Per the germline V gene, CDR1 is WNHNN and CDR2 is SYGVQD (reference sequence). The V segment lost 6 bases and the J segment 2 bases; nucleotides outside the gene matches: 12. This CDR3 contains 17 residues. The CDR3 loop reads CASRGRTSARPTDTQYF. The CDR3 DNA follows: TGCGCCAGCAGGGGAAGGACTAGCGCTAGACCCACAGATACGCAGTATTTT.

The gene calls are TRBV19 and TRBJ2-7; 9 bases map to TRBD2. The germline V gene encodes CDR1 LNHDA and CDR2 SQIVND (reference sequence). Losses at the gene ends were 5 bases for V and 3 bases for J; bases not matched to a gene: 8. This CDR3 region has 15 residues. As DNA, the CDR3 is TGTGCCAGTAGTGTCGAGCGGGAGGAGGGCTACGAGCAGTACTTC. This encodes CASSVEREEGYEQYF.

V is TRBV21-1 and J is TRBJ1-2; TRBD1, the D gene given by the table, was not confirmed from the DNA. TRBV21-1 is a pseudogene. The CDR3 consists of 14 residues. The CDR3 sequence: CASSPQGENYGYTF. CDR3 DNA: TGTGCCAGCAGCCCACAGGGGGAAAACTATGGCTACACCTTC.

The chain has TRBV6-2 or TRBV6-3 and TRBJ1-2; D gene ambiguous. The V gene lost 4 bases and the J gene lost 2 bases, with 8 bases spanning the gap. This CDR3 is 13 amino acids long. CDR1 is MNHEY, CDR2 SVGEGT, per germline. The CDR3 loop reads CASSLTPNYGYTF. CDR3 DNA sequence: TGTGCCAGCAGTTTAACACCCAACTATGGCTACACCTTC.

This chain uses TRBV2 with TRBJ2-1, with 13 bases identical to TRBD2. The CDR3 loop spans 13 amino acids. The germline CDR1 and CDR2 sequences are SNHLY and FYNNEI. J lost 5 bases, V lost 10 bases, and 2 bases had no gene match. The CDR3 coding sequence is TGTGCCATACTAGCGGGGGGGGACAATGAGCAGTTCTTC. Translation: CAILAGGDNEQFF.

The chain is built from TRBV27 and TRBJ2-3, with TRBD2 matching over 9 bases. V was pared by 11 bases and J by 3 bases, with 9 bases of the junction left unmatched. Germline V gene sequence: CDR1 MNHEY, CDR2 SMNVEV (reference sequence). This CDR3 spans 14 amino acids. The CDR3 protein is CAVRRGGGTDTQYF. The CDR3 region has the DNA TGTGCCGTAAGGCGGGGGGGCGGAACAGATACGCAGTATTTT.

The gene calls are TRBV6-5 and TRBJ1-2, with a weak D call TRBD1 (5 bases). Germline-derived CDR1 and CDR2 are MNHEY and SVGAGI. V was cut by 7 bases and J by 5 bases, with 14 bases left in between. CDR3 length: 13 amino acids. The DNA for the CDR3 is TGTGCCAGCACCTTCTCGGGGGGGTATGGCTACACCTTC. Residues: CASTFSGGYGYTF.

This chain connects TRBV7-9 to TRBJ2-5; 9 bases line up with TRBD1. V lost 8 bases, J lost 2 bases, and 9 bases stayed unmatched. CDR3 length equals 15 residues. The V gene's germline CDR1 is SEHNR and CDR2 FQNEAQ (reference sequence). The CDR3 loop is CASAGTGTDQETQYF. DNA of the CDR3: TGTGCCAGCGCTGGGACAGGGACTGATCAAGAGACCCAGTACTTC. Supplemented by reference TRBV7-9 and TRBJ2-5, the full variable domain reads DTGVSQNPRHKITKRGQNVTFRCDPISEHNRLYWYRQTLGQGPEFLTYFQNEAQLEKSRLLSDRFSAERPKGSFSTLEIQRTEQGDSAMYLCASAGTGTDQETQYFGPGTRLLVL.

The CDR3 DNA reads as TGCGCCAGCATAAACGACAGGGGGGGCTCCTATGGCTACACCTTC. This codes for CASINDRGGSYGYTF. V usage is TRBV23-1 and J usage is TRBJ1-2; 9 positions agree with TRBD1. TRBV23-1 is an ORF; its function is uncertain. Trimming removed 7 bases from V and 4 bases from J; junction bases left unmatched: 10. The CDR3 consists of 15 residues.

The genes are TRBV30 and TRBJ1-1, with 8 bases identical to TRBD1. V trimming: 3 bases; J trimming: 3 bases; junction bases outside the gene matches: 6. Germline CDR1 is GTSNPN and CDR2 is SVGIG (reference sequence). The CDR3 extends over 14 amino acids. CDR3: CAWSLDRAYTEAFF. DNA of the CDR3: TGTGCCTGGAGCCTGGACAGGGCCTACACTGAAGCTTTCTTT.

The V and J genes are TRBV5-4 and TRBJ2-5; 7 bases line up with TRBD2. The CDR3 extends over 14 amino acids. CDR1 and CDR2 (germline): SGHNT, YYREEE (reference sequence). V was clipped by 5 bases and J by 5 bases; unmatched bases: 9. The CDR3 loop is CASRAQTSPETQYF. DNA of the CDR3: TGTGCCAGCAGGGCCCAGACTAGCCCCGAGACCCAGTACTTC. The full variable domain, with the rest looked up from reference TRBV5-4 and TRBJ2-5, is ETGVTQSPTHLIKTRGQQVTLRCSSQSGHNTVSWYQQALGQGPQFIFQYYREEENGRGNFPPRFSGLQFPNYSSELNVNALELDDSALYLCASRAQTSPETQYFGPGTRLLVL.

This chain joins TRBV7-2 and TRBJ1-4, with 8 bases identical to TRBD1. The germline CDR1 and CDR2 sequences are SGHTA and FQGNSA. The CDR3 runs to 14 residues. The J segment lost 3 bases and the V segment lost 5 bases, leaving 2 bases of the junction unmatched. In DNA form, the CDR3 reads TGTGCCAGCAGCGAGGACAGGGCTAATGAAAAACTGTTTTTT. Protein: CASSEDRANEKLFF.

The chain links TRBV6-1 to TRBJ1-1; 7 bases map to TRBD1. V dropped 3 bases and J dropped 3; count of bases not matched to a gene: 4. CDR1 MNHNS and CDR2 SASEGT come from the germline V gene. The CDR3 totals 14 residues. The chain's CDR3 is CASSDTGTDTEAFF. DNA for the CDR3: TGTGCCAGCAGTGACACCGGGACAGACACTGAAGCTTTCTTT.

The chain recombines TRBV6-2 or TRBV6-3 with TRBJ2-3; 11 bases fit TRBD2. V lost 1 base, J lost 3 bases, and 0 bases stayed unmatched. CDR3 length: 15 residues. The germline V gene encodes CDR1 MNHEY and CDR2 SVGEGT. The CDR3 loop reads CASSYLAGGTDTQYF. Here the CDR3 DNA reads TGTGCCAGCAGTTACTTAGCGGGGGGGACAGATACGCAGTATTTT.

The V gene is TRBV3-1 (or the pseudogene TRBV3-2), the J gene TRBJ1-1; D is uncertain. From germline, CDR1 is LGHDT and CDR2 YNNKEL (reference sequence). This CDR3 is 15 amino acids long. Deletions cut 3 bases from V and 0 bases from J, with 11 bases between. DNA of the CDR3: TGTGCCAGCAGCCACTCCACCCGGGTGAACACTGAAGCTTTCTTT. Its protein is CASSHSTRVNTEAFF.

V is TRBV6-1 and J is TRBJ1-5; D is unresolved. This CDR3 is built from 14 residues. Per germline, CDR1 MNHNS and CDR2 SASEGT. V lost 0 bases and J 6 bases, leaving 9 bases between the germline ends. CDR3 in DNA: TGTGCCAGCAGTGAAGCGCTTCGCGTTCAGCCCCAGCATTTT. It yields the protein CASSEALRVQPQHF.

The V call is TRBV29-1, the J call TRBJ1-1, with unresolved D. Germline V CDR1 and CDR2: SQVTM, ANQGSEA. The CDR3 loop spans 14 amino acids. Trimming pared 1 base from V and 0 bases from J, leaving 9 bases between. The CDR3 bases are TGCAGCGTTGAAGGTAGATTGATGAACACTGAAGCTTTCTTT. Encoded protein: CSVEGRLMNTEAFF.

The V gene is TRBV7-2, the J gene TRBJ2-7; TRBD1 is a possible D gene (8 bases). Germline loops: CDR1 SGHTA, CDR2 FQGNSA. The CDR3 extends over 17 amino acids. V gave up 4 bases and J gave up 2 bases, with 21 bases separating them. In nucleotides, the CDR3 is TGTGCCAGCAGCTCGATGGGGGGGACAGGCCGAACCTACGAGCAGTACTTC. The encoded protein is CASSSMGGTGRTYEQYF.

The rearrangement uses TRBV30 and TRBJ1-3; tentative D call: TRBD1 (6 bases). Germline V gene lookup returns CDR1 GTSNPN and CDR2 SVGIG (reference sequence). This CDR3 is built from 14 residues. Trimming pared 4 bases from V and 0 bases from J, leaving 10 bases between. The CDR3 reads CAWKGDSSGNTIYF. The DNA for the CDR3 is TGTGCCTGGAAGGGGGATTCCTCTGGAAACACCATATATTTT.

The chain is built from TRBV6-2 or TRBV6-3 and TRBJ2-7; D may be TRBD1 (5 bases). The CDR3 loop spans 16 amino acids. The germline gives CDR1 MNHEY, CDR2 SVGEGT. Deletions cut 5 bases from V and 1 base from J, with 18 bases between. CDR3 in DNA: TGTGCCAGCAGTCCCGTCAAGAGACAGAGATCCTACGAGCAGTACTTC. This sequence encodes CASSPVKRQRSYEQYF.

The CDR3 spells CASSAGTGGREQYF. CDR3 in DNA: TGTGCCAGTAGCGCCGGGACAGGGGGCCGGGAGCAGTACTTC. The rearrangement links TRBV19 to TRBJ2-7, with 12 bases that match TRBD1. Germline assignment: CDR1 LNHDA and CDR2 SQIVND (reference sequence). The CDR3 runs to 14 residues. The V and J ends lost 6 bases and 7 bases, in that order; junction bases with no gene match: 7.

The CDR3 spells CASSAGQGYGQYF. The CDR3, as DNA: TGTGCCAGTAGTGCCGGACAGGGTTATGGGCAGTACTTC. This rearrangement joins TRBV19 to TRBJ2-7, with 8 bases aligning to TRBD1. This CDR3 contains 13 residues. Germline V gene lookup returns CDR1 LNHDA and CDR2 SQIVND (reference sequence). V lost 5 bases to trimming and J lost 9 bases; unmatched junction nucleotides: 9.

This rearrangement joins TRBV2 to TRBJ1-3; TRBD1 matches 7 bases. J lost 0 bases, V lost 5 bases, and 10 bases had no gene match. Germline CDR1 and CDR2: SNHLY and FYNNEI. CDR3 length: 17 amino acids. This CDR3 reads CASSLTTGASSGNTIYF. DNA of the CDR3: TGTGCCAGCAGTCTAACTACAGGGGCAAGCTCTGGAAACACCATATATTTT.

The rearrangement uses TRBV2 and TRBJ2-2; 14 nucleotides match TRBD2. Germline V gives CDR1 SNHLY, CDR2 FYNNEI. The CDR3 has 16 amino acids. Trimming at V came to 10 bases and at J to 6 bases, leaving 10 bases not matched to a gene. The CDR3 coding sequence is TGTGCCATCAAGACTAGCGGGGGGGCCTTCGCCGGGGAGCTGTTTTTT. Translation: CAIKTSGGAFAGELFF.